The source of this T cell receptor (beta chain) is a study of cytomegalovirus exposure and HLA in healthy donors. On this clone: Its antigen remains unknown.

Study-level points and caveats: Upon later analysis, HLA-associated TCR beta chains proved more clonally expanded than other, equally common chains.

V shed 6 bases, J shed 4 bases, and the junction held 11 bases outside the gene matches. This CDR3 region has 16 residues. Germline-derived CDR1 and CDR2 are KGHSH and LQKENI. The PCR made use of 60 Vbeta and 13 Jbeta primers. Authors' data handling: Some 9.9 million shared chains were among approximately 87 million unique TCR beta chains counted in a later analysis. TCRdb keeps only in-frame clones here, not all; method: immunoSEQ multiplex PCR. V and J calls and clone size are copied from that table; D and trimming were computed from the DNA. The repertoire holds about 160,000 clones, with approximately 82% as singletons.

The rearrangement joins TRBV18 to TRBJ2-2, with 7 positions matching TRBD2. The sample was PBMCs. This TCR came from a male donor in good health and CMV-seronegative. This CDR3 is CASSHVPRETTGELFF. CDR3 nucleotides: TGTGCCAGCTCCCACGTTCCGCGGGAGACCACCGGGGAGCTGTTTTTT.